This T cell receptor beta chain is drawn from a study of blood T cell repertoires in COVID-19. Sequencing used immunoSEQ multiplex PCR; TCRdb keeps in-frame clones, though not all of them. The sample consists of about 390,000 clones, around 87% of them appearing once. The age range of participants was about 18 to 100 years, with residence in around 22 US areas. What the recovered Cohort 3 donors had was two negative PCRs, clearance, or symptom resolution. From germline, CDR1 is MNHEY and CDR2 SVGAGI. This CDR3 comprises 14 residues. V shed 5 bases, J shed 8 bases, and the junction held 6 bases outside the gene matches.

The specimen sequenced was PBMCs or T cells enriched from blood (not recorded which). The receptor comes from a woman aged 50 to 60 who had recovered from COVID-19. The J gene is TRBJ1-1, the V gene TRBV6-5; 12 bases match TRBD1. In DNA, the CDR3 is TGTGCCAGCAGTCCGGGACAGGGGGCGCGAGAAGCTTTCTTT. As protein: CASSPGQGAREAFF.